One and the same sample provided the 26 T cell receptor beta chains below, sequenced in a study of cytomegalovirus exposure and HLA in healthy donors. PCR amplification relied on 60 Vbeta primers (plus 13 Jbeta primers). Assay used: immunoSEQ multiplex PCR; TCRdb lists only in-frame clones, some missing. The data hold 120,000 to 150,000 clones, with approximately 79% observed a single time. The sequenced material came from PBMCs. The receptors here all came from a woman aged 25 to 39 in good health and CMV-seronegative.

The CDR3 sequence: CASSSTGQGVWNGELFF. The CDR3 DNA reads TGTGCCAGCAGCTCGACTGGACAGGGGGTATGGAACGGGGAGCTGTTTTTT. This chain connects TRBV7-3 to TRBJ2-2; 10 bases fit TRBD1. With V trimmed by 4 bases and J by 7 bases, 12 bases remained unmatched. The CDR3 has 17 residues. The germline V gene encodes CDR1 SGHTA and CDR2 FQGTGA.

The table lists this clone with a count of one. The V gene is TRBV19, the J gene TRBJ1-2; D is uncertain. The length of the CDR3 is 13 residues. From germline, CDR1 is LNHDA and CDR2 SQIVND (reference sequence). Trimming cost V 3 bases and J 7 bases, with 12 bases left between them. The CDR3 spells CASSIRGLSGYTF. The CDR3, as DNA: TGTGCCAGTAGTATCCGAGGATTAAGTGGCTACACCTTC.

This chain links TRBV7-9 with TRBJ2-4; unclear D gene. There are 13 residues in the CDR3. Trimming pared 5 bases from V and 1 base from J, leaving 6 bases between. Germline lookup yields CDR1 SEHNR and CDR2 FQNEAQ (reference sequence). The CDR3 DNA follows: TGTGCCAGCAGCGGAGTTGCCAAAAACATTCAGTACTTC. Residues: CASSGVAKNIQYF.

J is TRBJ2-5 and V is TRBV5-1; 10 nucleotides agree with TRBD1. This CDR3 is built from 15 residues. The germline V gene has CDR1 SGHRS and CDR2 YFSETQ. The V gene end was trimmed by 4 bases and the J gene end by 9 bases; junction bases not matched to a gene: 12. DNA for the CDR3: TGCGCCAGCAGCGGGGACAGGGGCCCTCCGCGAGCCCAGTACTTC. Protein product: CASSGDRGPPRAQYF. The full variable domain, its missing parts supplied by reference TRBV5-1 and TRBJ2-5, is KAGVTQTPRYLIKTRGQQVTLSCSPISGHRSVSWYQQTPGQGLQFLFEYFSETQRNKGNFPGRFSGRQFSNSRSEMNVSTLELGDSALYLCASSGDRGPPRAQYFGPGTRLLVL.

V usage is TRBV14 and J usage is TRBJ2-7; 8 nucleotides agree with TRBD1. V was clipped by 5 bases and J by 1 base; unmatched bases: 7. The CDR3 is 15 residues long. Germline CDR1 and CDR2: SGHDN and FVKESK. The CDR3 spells CASSYTGGVSYEQYF. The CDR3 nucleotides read TGTGCCAGCAGCTACACAGGGGGTGTATCCTACGAGCAGTACTTC.

In DNA form, the CDR3 reads TGTGCCAGTTCAGAGACAGGGGCGCGATTGGACACTGAAGCTTTCTTT. Its translation: CASSETGARLDTEAFF. V usage is TRBV19 and J usage is TRBJ1-1, with TRBD1 matching 8 bases. Germline CDR1 reads LNHDA; CDR2 reads SQIVND (reference sequence). This CDR3 is built from 16 residues. The trim removed 8 bases at V and 3 bases at J, leaving 14 bases unmatched.

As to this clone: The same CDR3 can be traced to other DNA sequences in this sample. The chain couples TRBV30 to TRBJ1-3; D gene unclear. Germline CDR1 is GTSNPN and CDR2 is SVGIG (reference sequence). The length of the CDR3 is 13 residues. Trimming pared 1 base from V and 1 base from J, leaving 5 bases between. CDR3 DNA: TGTGCCTGGAGTGCGGGGTCTGGAAACACCATATATTTT. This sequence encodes CAWSAGSGNTIYF. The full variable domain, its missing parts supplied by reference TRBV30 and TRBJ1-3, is SQTIHQWPATLVQPVGSPLSLECTVEGTSNPNLYWYRQAAGRGLQLLFYSVGIGQISSEVPQNLSASRPQDRQFILSSKKLLLSDSGFYLCAWSAGSGNTIYFGEGSWLTVV.

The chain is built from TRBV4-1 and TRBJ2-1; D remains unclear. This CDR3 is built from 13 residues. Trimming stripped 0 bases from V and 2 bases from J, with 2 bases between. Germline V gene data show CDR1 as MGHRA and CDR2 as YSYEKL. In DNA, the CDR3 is TGCGCCAGCAGCCAAGACACCTACAATGAGCAGTTCTTC. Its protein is CASSQDTYNEQFF.

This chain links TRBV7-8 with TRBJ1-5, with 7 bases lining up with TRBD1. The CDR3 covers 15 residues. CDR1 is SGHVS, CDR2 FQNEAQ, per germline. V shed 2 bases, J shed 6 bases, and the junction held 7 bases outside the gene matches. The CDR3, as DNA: TGTGCCAGCAGCTTAACAGGGGTGGCTAGTCAGCCCCAGCATTTT. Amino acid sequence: CASSLTGVASQPQHF.

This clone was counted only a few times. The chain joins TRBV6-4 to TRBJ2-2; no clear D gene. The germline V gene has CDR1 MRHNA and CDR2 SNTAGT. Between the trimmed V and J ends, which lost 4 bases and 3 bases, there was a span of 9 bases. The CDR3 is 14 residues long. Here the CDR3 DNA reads TGTGCCAGCAGTGGAATTGTAGACACCGGGGAGCTGTTTTTT. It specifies CASSGIVDTGELFF.

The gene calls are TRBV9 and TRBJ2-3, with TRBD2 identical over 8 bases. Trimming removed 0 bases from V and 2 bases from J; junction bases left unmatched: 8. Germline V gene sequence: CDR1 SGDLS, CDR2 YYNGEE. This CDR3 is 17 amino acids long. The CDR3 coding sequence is TGTGCCAGCAGCGTAGCCGGGGTTAGCGGGACCACAGATACGCAGTATTTT. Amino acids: CASSVAGVSGTTDTQYF.

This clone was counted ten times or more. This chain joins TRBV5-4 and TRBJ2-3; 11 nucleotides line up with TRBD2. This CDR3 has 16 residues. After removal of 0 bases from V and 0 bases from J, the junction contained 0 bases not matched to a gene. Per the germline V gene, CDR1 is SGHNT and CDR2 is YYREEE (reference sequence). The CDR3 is CASSLGLAGSTDTQYF. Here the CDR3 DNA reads TGTGCCAGCAGCTTGGGACTAGCGGGGAGCACAGATACGCAGTATTTT.

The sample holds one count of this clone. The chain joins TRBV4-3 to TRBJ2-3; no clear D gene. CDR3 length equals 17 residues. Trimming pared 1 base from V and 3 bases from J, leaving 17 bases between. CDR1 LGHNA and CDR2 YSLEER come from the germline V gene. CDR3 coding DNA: TGCGCCAGCAGCCAAGTTCTGGGCACAGAAGGTACAGATACGCAGTATTTT. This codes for CASSQVLGTEGTDTQYF.

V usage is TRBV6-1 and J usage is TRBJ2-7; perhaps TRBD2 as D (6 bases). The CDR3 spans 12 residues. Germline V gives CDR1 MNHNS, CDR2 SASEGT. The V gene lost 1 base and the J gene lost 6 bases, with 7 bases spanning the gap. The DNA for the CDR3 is TGTGCCAGCAGTGAAGGCGGGACCGAGCAGTACTTC. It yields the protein CASSEGGTEQYF.

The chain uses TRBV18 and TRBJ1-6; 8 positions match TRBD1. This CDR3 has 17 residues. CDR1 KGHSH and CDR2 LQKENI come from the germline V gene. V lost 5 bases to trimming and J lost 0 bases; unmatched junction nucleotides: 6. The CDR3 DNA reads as TGTGCCAGCTCAGCCACAGGGGGAAGCTCCTATAATTCACCCCTCCACTTT. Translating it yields CASSATGGSSYNSPLHF.

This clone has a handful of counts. The CDR3 is CASSYSAGNQPQHF. For the CDR3, the DNA is TGTGCCAGCAGTTACTCTGCGGGCAATCAGCCCCAGCATTTT. This chain uses TRBV6-5 with TRBJ1-5; no reliable D call. The V end lost 0 bases, the J end lost 2 bases, and 5 bases lay between the germline ends. Germline CDR1 MNHEY, CDR2 SVGAGI. This CDR3 is built from 14 residues.

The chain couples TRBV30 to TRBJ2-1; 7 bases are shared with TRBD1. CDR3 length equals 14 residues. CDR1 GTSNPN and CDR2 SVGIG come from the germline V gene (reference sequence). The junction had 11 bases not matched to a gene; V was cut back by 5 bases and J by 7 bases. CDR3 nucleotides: TGTGCCTGGTCCTACAGGGGCAATAAGAATGAGCAGTTCTTC. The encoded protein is CAWSYRGNKNEQFF.

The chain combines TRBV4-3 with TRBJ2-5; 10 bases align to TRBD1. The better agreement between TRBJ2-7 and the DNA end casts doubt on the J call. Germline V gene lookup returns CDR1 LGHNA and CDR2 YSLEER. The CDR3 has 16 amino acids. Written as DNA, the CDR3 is TGCGCCAGCAGCCAAGATCACGGACAGGGGGACTACGAGCAGTACTTC. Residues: CASSQDHGQGDYEQYF.

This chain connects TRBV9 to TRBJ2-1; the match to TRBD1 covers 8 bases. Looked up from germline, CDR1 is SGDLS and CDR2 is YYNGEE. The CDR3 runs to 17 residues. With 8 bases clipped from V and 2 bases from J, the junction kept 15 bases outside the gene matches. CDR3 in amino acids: CARYRGSAYCAYNEQFF. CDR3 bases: TGTGCCAGATACAGGGGGTCTGCTTATTGTGCCTACAATGAGCAGTTCTTC. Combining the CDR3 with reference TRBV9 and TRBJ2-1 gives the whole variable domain DSGVTQTPKHLITATGQRVTLRCSPRSGDLSVYWYQQSLDQGLQFLIQYYNGEERAKGNILERFSAQQFPDLHSELNLSSLELGDSALYFCARYRGSAYCAYNEQFFGPGTRLTVL.

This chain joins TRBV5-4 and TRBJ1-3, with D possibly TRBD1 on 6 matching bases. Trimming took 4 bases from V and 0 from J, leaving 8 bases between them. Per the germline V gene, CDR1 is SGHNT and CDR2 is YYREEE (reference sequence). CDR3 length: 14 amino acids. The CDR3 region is CASSRGGSGNTIYF. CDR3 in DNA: TGTGCCAGCAGCCGAGGGGGCTCTGGAAACACCATATATTTT.

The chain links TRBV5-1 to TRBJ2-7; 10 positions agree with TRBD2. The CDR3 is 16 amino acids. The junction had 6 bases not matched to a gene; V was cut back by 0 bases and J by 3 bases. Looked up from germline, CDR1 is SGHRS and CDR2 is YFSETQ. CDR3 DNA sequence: TGCGCCAGCAGCTTGGATCCTAGCGGGAGTCTCTACGAGCAGTACTTC. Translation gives CASSLDPSGSLYEQYF.

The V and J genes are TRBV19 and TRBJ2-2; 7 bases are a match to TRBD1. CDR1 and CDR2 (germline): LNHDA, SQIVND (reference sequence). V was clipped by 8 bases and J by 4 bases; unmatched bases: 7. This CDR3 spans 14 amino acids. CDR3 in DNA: TGTGCCAGTTATACACAGGGGTCCACCGGGGAGCTGTTTTTT. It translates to CASYTQGSTGELFF.

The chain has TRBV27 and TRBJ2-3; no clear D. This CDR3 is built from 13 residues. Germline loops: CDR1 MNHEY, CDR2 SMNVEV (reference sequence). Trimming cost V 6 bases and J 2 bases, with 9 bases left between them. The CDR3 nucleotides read TGTGCCAGCAGCCCTCCTTACACAGATACGCAGTATTTT. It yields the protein CASSPPYTDTQYF.

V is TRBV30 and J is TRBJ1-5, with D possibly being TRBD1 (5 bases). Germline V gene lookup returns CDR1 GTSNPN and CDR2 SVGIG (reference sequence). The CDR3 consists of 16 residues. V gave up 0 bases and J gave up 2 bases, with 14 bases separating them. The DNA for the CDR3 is TGTGCCTGGAGTGTAGGGGCATCTAGGGGCAATCAGCCCCAGCATTTT. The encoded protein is CAWSVGASRGNQPQHF.

CDR3 loop: CASSAFGTGGAGEKLFF. For the CDR3, the DNA is TGTGCCAGCAGCGCTTTCGGGACAGGGGGCGCAGGTGAAAAACTGTTTTTT. This chain uses TRBV2 with TRBJ1-4, with 12 bases lining up with TRBD1. Germline V gene data show CDR1 as SNHLY and CDR2 as FYNNEI. The CDR3 is made up of 17 amino acids. V lost 6 bases, J lost 7 bases, and 12 bases stayed unmatched.

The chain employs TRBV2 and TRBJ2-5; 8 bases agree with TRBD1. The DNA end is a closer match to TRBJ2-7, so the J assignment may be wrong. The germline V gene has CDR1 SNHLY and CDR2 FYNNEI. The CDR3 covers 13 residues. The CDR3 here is CASSPDRVDEQYF. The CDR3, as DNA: TGTGCCAGCAGCCCGGACAGGGTGGACGAGCAGTACTTC.